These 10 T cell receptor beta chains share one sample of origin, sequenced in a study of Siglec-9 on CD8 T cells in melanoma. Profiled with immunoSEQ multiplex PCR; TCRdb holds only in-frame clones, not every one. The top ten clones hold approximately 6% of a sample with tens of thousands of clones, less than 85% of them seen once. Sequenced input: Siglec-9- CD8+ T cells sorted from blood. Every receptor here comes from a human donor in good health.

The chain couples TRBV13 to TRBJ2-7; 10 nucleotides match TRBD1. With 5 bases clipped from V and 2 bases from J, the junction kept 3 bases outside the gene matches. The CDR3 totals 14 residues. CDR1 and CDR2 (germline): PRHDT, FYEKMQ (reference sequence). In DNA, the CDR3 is TGTGCCAGCAGCGAAGGGACAGGGGCCTACGAGCAGTACTTC. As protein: CASSEGTGAYEQYF.

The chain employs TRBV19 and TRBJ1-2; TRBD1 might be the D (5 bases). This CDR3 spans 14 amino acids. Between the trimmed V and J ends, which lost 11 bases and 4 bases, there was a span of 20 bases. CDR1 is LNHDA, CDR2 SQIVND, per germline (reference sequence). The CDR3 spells CAVRRGGDGYGYTF. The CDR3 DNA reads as TGTGCCGTTAGAAGGGGCGGGGATGGCTATGGCTACACCTTC.

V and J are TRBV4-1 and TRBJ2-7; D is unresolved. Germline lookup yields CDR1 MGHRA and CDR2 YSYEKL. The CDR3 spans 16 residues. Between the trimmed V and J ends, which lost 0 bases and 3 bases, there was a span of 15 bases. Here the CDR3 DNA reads TGCGCCAGCAGCCAAGACGGAGTTCTGGCCTACTACGAGCAGTACTTC. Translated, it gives CASSQDGVLAYYEQYF.

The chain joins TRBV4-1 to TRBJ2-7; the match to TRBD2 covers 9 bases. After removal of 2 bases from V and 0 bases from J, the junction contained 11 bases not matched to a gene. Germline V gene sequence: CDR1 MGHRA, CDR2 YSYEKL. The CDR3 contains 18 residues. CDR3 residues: CASSQSGASGGISYEQYF. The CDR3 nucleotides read TGCGCCAGCAGCCAATCGGGAGCGAGCGGGGGGATCTCCTACGAGCAGTACTTC.

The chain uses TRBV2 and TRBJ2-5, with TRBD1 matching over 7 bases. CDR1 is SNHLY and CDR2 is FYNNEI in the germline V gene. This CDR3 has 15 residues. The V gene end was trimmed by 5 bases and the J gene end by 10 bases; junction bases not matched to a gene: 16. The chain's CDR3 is CASSSPGQTLGDQYF. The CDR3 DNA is TGTGCCAGCAGTTCCCCGGGACAGACCTTGGGGGACCAGTACTTC.

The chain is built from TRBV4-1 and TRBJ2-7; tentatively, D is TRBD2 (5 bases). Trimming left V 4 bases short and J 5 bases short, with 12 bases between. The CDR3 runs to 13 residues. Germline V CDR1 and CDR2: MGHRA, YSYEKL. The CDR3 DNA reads TGCGCCAGCAGCCCCCGGGGAGCAAACGAGCAGTACTTC. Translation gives CASSPRGANEQYF.

CDR3 sequence reads: CASSYQDKPGTEAFF. DNA of the CDR3: TGTGCCAGCAGTTACCAGGACAAACCGGGAACTGAAGCTTTCTTT. The J gene is TRBJ1-1, the V gene TRBV6-5; D is perhaps TRBD1 (5 bases). Per the germline V gene, CDR1 is MNHEY and CDR2 is SVGAGI. The CDR3 has 15 residues. Trimming left V 2 bases short and J 5 bases short, with 15 bases between.

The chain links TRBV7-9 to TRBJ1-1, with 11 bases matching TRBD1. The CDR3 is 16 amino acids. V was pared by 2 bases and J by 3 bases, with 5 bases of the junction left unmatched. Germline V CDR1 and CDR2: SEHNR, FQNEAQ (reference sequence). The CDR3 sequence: CASSLRDRGFDTEAFF. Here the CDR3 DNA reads TGTGCCAGCAGCTTAAGGGACAGGGGGTTCGACACTGAAGCTTTCTTT.

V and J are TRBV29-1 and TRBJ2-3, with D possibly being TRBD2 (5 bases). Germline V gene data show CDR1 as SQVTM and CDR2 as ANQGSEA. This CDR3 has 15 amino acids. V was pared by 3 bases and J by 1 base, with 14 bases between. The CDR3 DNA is TGCAGCGTTGACCCGGGAACTGACCGCACAGATACGCAGTATTTT. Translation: CSVDPGTDRTDTQYF.

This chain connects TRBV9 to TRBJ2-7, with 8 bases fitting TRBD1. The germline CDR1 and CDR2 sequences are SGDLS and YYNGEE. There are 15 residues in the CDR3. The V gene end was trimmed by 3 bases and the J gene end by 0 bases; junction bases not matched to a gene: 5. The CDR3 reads CASSEGQASSYEQYF. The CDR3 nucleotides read TGTGCCAGCAGCGAGGGACAGGCGAGCTCCTACGAGCAGTACTTC. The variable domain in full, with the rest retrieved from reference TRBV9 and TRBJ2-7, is DSGVTQTPKHLITATGQRVTLRCSPRSGDLSVYWYQQSLDQGLQFLIQYYNGEERAKGNILERFSAQQFPDLHSELNLSSLELGDSALYFCASSEGQASSYEQYFGPGTRLTVT.